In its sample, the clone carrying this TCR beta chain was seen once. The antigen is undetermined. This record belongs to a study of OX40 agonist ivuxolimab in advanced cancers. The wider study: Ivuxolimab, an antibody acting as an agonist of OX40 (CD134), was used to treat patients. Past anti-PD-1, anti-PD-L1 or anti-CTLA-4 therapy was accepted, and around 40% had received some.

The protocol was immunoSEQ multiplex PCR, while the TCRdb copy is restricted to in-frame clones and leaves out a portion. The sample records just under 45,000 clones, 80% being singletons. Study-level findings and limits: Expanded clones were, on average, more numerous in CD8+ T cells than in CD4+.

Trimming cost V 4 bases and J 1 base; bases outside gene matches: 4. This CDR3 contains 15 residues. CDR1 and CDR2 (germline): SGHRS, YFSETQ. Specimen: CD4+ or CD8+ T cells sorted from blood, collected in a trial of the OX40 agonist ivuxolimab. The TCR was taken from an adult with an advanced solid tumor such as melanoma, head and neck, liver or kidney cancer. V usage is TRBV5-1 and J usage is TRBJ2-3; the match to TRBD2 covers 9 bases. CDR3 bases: TGCGCCAGCAGCCTCTGGACTAGCGGCACAGATACGCAGTATTTT. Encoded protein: CASSLWTSGTDTQYF. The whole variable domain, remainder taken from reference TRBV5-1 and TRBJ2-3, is KAGVTQTPRYLIKTRGQQVTLSCSPISGHRSVSWYQQTPGQGLQFLFEYFSETQRNKGNFPGRFSGRQFSNSRSEMNVSTLELGDSALYLCASSLWTSGTDTQYFGPGTRLTVL.